Listed here are 18 T cell receptor beta chains from one sample, sequenced in a study of T cell responses to AZD1222 COVID-19 vaccine (dated by TCRdb to about 2021). Receptor libraries were prepared by the immunoSEQ multiplex PCR assay. Imported from immuneACCESS, the table was reduced by TCRdb to in-frame sequences with V and J called. These copies leave out some clones; in studies compared against another copy, an unresolved V gene accounts for under half, and the cause of the remainder is not known. This sample gives about 95,000 clones in total; approximately 88% of them show up just once. The biggest ten clones account for around 3.9% of the sample. The sample's time point label, in plain terms: baseline before first vaccination. The sample here was peripheral blood, taken on day 0 of AZD1222 vaccination. Source of these receptors: an adult in good health.

This rearrangement joins TRBV6-5 to TRBJ1-3, with D uncertain. Germline-derived CDR1 and CDR2 are MNHEY and SVGAGI. V was clipped by 7 bases and J by 2 bases, with 12 bases between them. This CDR3 spans 14 amino acids. The CDR3 DNA reads as TGTGCCAGCACCATCCCCGGGGCTGGAAACACCATATATTTT. It translates to CASTIPGAGNTIYF.

The chain links TRBV7-2 to TRBJ1-2, with 8 positions matching TRBD1. The CDR3 runs 13 residues. Trimming removed 2 bases from V and 4 bases from J; junction bases left unmatched: 0. The germline V gene encodes CDR1 SGHTA and CDR2 FQGNSA. CDR3 DNA sequence: TGTGCCAGCAGCTTACAGGGGGCCTATGGCTACACCTTC. Amino acids: CASSLQGAYGYTF.

The gene calls are TRBV2 and TRBJ2-4; 8 positions agree with TRBD1. Losses at the gene ends were 8 bases for V and 7 bases for J; bases not matched to a gene: 4. This CDR3 is 12 amino acids long. Germline-derived CDR1 and CDR2 are SNHLY and FYNNEI. In nucleotides, the CDR3 is TGTGCCAGCTCGGACAGGGTTAACATTCAGTACTTC. Its translation: CASSDRVNIQYF.

This chain connects TRBV4-1 to TRBJ1-3, with no clear D. Germline CDR1 and CDR2: MGHRA and YSYEKL. V lost 3 bases and J 8 bases, leaving 8 bases between the germline ends. The CDR3 has 12 residues. CDR3 residues: CASSHRKDTIYF. The CDR3 nucleotides read TGCGCCAGCAGCCACCGGAAGGACACCATATATTTT.

The chain recombines TRBV29-1 with TRBJ2-7, with TRBD1 matching 10 bases. CDR3 length: 13 residues. V shed 6 bases and J 3 bases; nucleotides not matched to a gene: 5. Germline V gene sequence: CDR1 SQVTM, CDR2 ANQGSEA. CDR3 amino acids: CSVGTGAFYEQYF. CDR3 DNA: TGCAGCGTCGGGACAGGGGCATTCTACGAGCAGTACTTC.

The rearrangement uses TRBV19 and TRBJ2-7; 11 bases fit TRBD2. CDR1 and CDR2 (germline): LNHDA, SQIVND (reference sequence). V lost 5 bases and J lost 5; bases outside the gene matches: 8. The CDR3 contains 15 residues. The CDR3 DNA is TGTGCCAGTAGTCTTCTAGCGGGGGGCATCCACGAGCAGTACTTC. Its translation: CASSLLAGGIHEQYF.

This chain uses TRBV18 with TRBJ2-1; 15 positions match TRBD2. V was pared by 3 bases and J by 5 bases, with 5 bases of the junction left unmatched. The CDR3 is made up of 17 amino acids. In germline, CDR1 is KGHSH, CDR2 LQKENI. The CDR3 here is CASSPPGLAGGNNEQFF. The DNA of the CDR3 is TGTGCCAGCTCACCTCCGGGACTAGCGGGGGGAAACAATGAGCAGTTCTTC.

The V gene is TRBV4-3, the J gene TRBJ2-5; no reliable D call. In germline, CDR1 is LGHNA, CDR2 YSLEER. V was shortened by 0 bases and J by 5 bases, with 13 bases between the two germline ends. There are 15 residues in the CDR3. CDR3 bases: TGCGCCAGCAGCCAAGATTCCGGACCGCGGGAGACCCAGTACTTC. It codes for CASSQDSGPRETQYF.

The genes are TRBV7-2 and TRBJ2-7, with D possibly matching TRBD2 (6 bases). The CDR3 spans 16 residues. The germline V gene has CDR1 SGHTA and CDR2 FQGNSA. Trimming stripped 1 base from V and 2 bases from J, with 15 bases between. CDR3 sequence: CASSLVSGTGPYEQYF. CDR3 nucleotides: TGTGCCAGCAGCTTAGTATCAGGGACTGGTCCCTACGAGCAGTACTTC.

This clone is a singleton in its sample. This chain connects TRBV29-1 to TRBJ1-2, with D possibly TRBD1 on 6 matching bases. Looked up from germline, CDR1 is SQVTM and CDR2 is ANQGSEA. V was trimmed by 7 bases and J by 8 bases, leaving 11 bases between them. The CDR3 runs to 10 residues. CDR3 sequence: CSGYRDGYTF. DNA for the CDR3: TGCAGCGGGTACAGGGACGGCTACACCTTC.

This clone has just one count. The chain recombines TRBV4-3 with TRBJ2-6; a possible D gene is TRBD1 (5 bases). Germline V gene data show CDR1 as LGHNA and CDR2 as YSLEER. The CDR3 extends over 16 amino acids. The ends were cut back, 0 bases at V and 0 bases at J, with 6 bases in the middle. The CDR3 protein is CASSQETGSGANVLTF. CDR3 DNA sequence: TGCGCCAGCAGCCAAGAAACAGGCTCTGGGGCCAACGTCCTGACTTTC.

A few counts support this clone. The chain recombines TRBV5-1 with TRBJ1-1, with a weak D call TRBD1 (6 bases). V lost 5 bases and J lost 1, with 12 bases in between. The germline V gene encodes CDR1 SGHRS and CDR2 YFSETQ. This CDR3 has 14 amino acids. CDR3 loop: CASRDEQGNTEAFF. For the CDR3, the DNA is TGCGCCAGCAGGGACGAACAGGGGAACACTGAAGCTTTCTTT. Complete variable domain (other parts from reference TRBV5-1 and TRBJ1-1): KAGVTQTPRYLIKTRGQQVTLSCSPISGHRSVSWYQQTPGQGLQFLFEYFSETQRNKGNFPGRFSGRQFSNSRSEMNVSTLELGDSALYLCASRDEQGNTEAFFGQGTRLTVV.

The table lists this clone with a few counts. The chain has TRBV2 and TRBJ1-1, with D possibly TRBD1 on 5 matching bases. Germline-derived CDR1 and CDR2 are SNHLY and FYNNEI. The V and J ends lost 6 bases and 2 bases respectively, with 13 bases between them. The CDR3 loop spans 14 amino acids. The CDR3 sequence: CASRLQGSNTEAFF. The CDR3 DNA follows: TGTGCCAGCAGACTCCAGGGCTCCAACACTGAAGCTTTCTTT. The full variable domain, completed using reference TRBV2 and TRBJ1-1, is EPEVTQTPSHQVTQMGQEVILRCVPISNHLYFYWYRQILGQKVEFLVSFYNNEISEKSEIFDDQFSVERPDGSNFTLKIRSTKLEDSAMYFCASRLQGSNTEAFFGQGTRLTVV.

V usage is TRBV18 and J usage is TRBJ1-6, with D unresolved. Germline V gives CDR1 KGHSH, CDR2 LQKENI. V dropped 3 bases and J dropped 8 bases, with 14 bases sitting between them. The CDR3 is made up of 15 amino acids. The CDR3: CASSPDRTGDSPLHF. In nucleotides, the CDR3 is TGTGCCAGCTCACCGGATAGAACTGGAGATTCACCCCTCCACTTT.

This chain links TRBV3-1 (or the pseudogene TRBV3-2) with TRBJ2-3; 10 nucleotides align to TRBD2. The J segment lost 6 bases and the V segment lost 0 bases, leaving 9 bases of the junction unmatched. CDR1 is LGHDT and CDR2 is YNNKEL in the germline V gene (reference sequence). This CDR3 region has 17 residues. The CDR3 region is CASSQELAGAQIDTQYF. CDR3 DNA: TGTGCCAGCAGCCAAGAGCTAGCGGGGGCCCAGATCGATACGCAGTATTTT.

The chain joins TRBV23-1 to TRBJ2-2; 8 bases fit TRBD1. TRBV23-1 carries the ORF label, with uncertain function. The CDR3 contains 15 residues. Losses at the gene ends were 8 bases for V and 7 bases for J; bases not matched to a gene: 12. CDR3 residues: CASQIGAGGGGELFF. For the CDR3, the DNA is TGCGCCAGCCAAATCGGCGCAGGGGGCGGCGGGGAGCTGTTTTTT.

V gene TRBV2 combines with J gene TRBJ2-2; no definite D call. CDR3 length: 13 residues. CDR1 is SNHLY, CDR2 FYNNEI, per germline. Trimming removed 7 bases from V and 4 bases from J, with 10 bases in between. CDR3 bases: TGTGCCAGCAAGGAGACAACCACCGGGGAGCTGTTTTTT. Encoded protein: CASKETTTGELFF.

V and J are TRBV25-1 and TRBJ2-5; 9 positions agree with TRBD2. The length of the CDR3 is 18 residues. The junction had 13 bases not matched to a gene; V was cut back by 4 bases and J by 1 base. CDR1 and CDR2 from the germline V gene are MGHDK and SYGVNS. The CDR3 sequence is CASSARRGLAGTQETQYF. In DNA, the CDR3 is TGTGCCAGCAGTGCGCGAAGGGGACTAGCAGGGACCCAAGAGACCCAGTACTTC.